Sequencing of this T cell receptor beta chain was carried out in a study of blood T cell repertoires in COVID-19. Study-wide background: Italy, Spain and the United States were the sources of the convalescent and acute COVID-19 samples. PBMCs, B-cell-depleted T cells, or T cells provided the cDNA or gDNA that made up the material.

Source study methods: Reference gene primers were amplified, and this amplification served to estimate nucleated cell counts. Clones were read by immunoSEQ multiplex PCR, and TCRdb kept only the in-frame ones, dropping some. V, J and clone size reflect that table, while D and trimming were determined from the DNA. The sample has under 300,000 clones, 85% seen once. This clone was counted once. The CDR3 is 16 residues long. Trimming took off 5 bases at V and 1 base at J, with 15 bases between the two ends. CDR1 and CDR2 from the germline V gene are LNHNV and YYDKDF (reference sequence). Sequenced: peripheral blood. This sequence joins TRBV15 and TRBJ1-5, with D possibly matching TRBD1 (6 bases). The clonotype was recovered from a human donor in a cohort sampled during active COVID-19. CDR3 sequence (DNA): TGTGCCACCAGCGCTTTTTCCGGGACAAGCAATCAGCCCCAGCATTTT. Protein sequence: CATSAFSGTSNQPQHF.